Listed below are T cell receptor beta chains from one sample, sequenced in a study of CD8+ T cells in alopecia areata. Some clones are missing from TCRdb's copy, which holds only in-frame ones; the method was immunoSEQ multiplex PCR. Of approximately 200,000 clones listed, less than 50% are singletons. Sequences were derived from CD4+ T cells sorted from blood, sampled at approximately week 36, from a patient treated with tofacitinib. Receptors were obtained from a human donor with alopecia areata. Both conserved end residues are part of each CDR3. The D gene is left open where the match is weak. Clone size is stated in some rows and not others, as once, few, many or a class when expanded.

clone_size v_call d_call cdr3_aa
. TRBV18 . CASIEGNTEAFF
. TRBV29-1 . CSVAQSYEQYF
. TRBV7-8 . CASSLPAQGPVVGTEAFF
. TRBV7-2 TRBD1 CASSFRGETQYF
. TRBV28 . CASTSGLLFQFF
once TRBV7-2 . CASSLDQTDTQYF
. TRBV23-1 . CARALRGTQYF
. TRBV5-1 . CASSLDVIWVSETQYF
. TRBV27 TRBD2 CASSFRAGASEQYF
. TRBV7-9 . CASSLVSPGRNYEQYF
. TRBV11-2 . CASSSDRINEQFF
. TRBV7-2 TRBD1 CASSSRDRGSFF